This T cell receptor beta chain was recovered during a study of T cells in Graves' hyperthyroidism and ophthalmopathy. The V end lost 5 bases, the J end lost 13 bases, and 12 bases lay between the germline ends. The germline CDR1 and CDR2 sequences are SGHVS and FNYEAQ. The CDR3 has 11 amino acids. A few counts support this clonotype. The antigen remains unidentified. Using RNA transcripts as the source, TCR beta CDR3 regions were amplified. The study used the HTBI primer set for a first-round RT-PCR of the TCR CDR3. One entry per CDR3 protein results from TCRdb running MiXCR on the multiplex PCR reads. Of some 740,000 distinct CDR3 sequences listed, less than 15% are singletons. Study findings and constraints: The model predicted ophthalmopathy a median roughly six months before onset.

Diagnoses used clinical symptoms, serum thyroxine and TRAb, thyroid ultrasound and orbital computed tomography. Input material: blood. This chain joins TRBV7-6 and TRBJ2-1, with D maybe TRBD1 (7 bases). The TCR was taken from a woman in her late teens or twenties with Graves' hyperthyroidism. CDR3 in amino acids: CASSQGGPQFF. The CDR3 DNA reads as TGTGCCAGCAGCCAGGGGGGACCTCAGTTCTTC.